This T cell receptor beta chain derives from a study of PD-1 blockade in classical Hodgkin lymphoma. Study overall: Intravenous nivolumab at 3 mg/kg was given to patients every 2 weeks.

Comment on this clone: What it binds is not known.

Regarding the study as a whole: Compared with healthy donors, newly diagnosed patients reportedly showed lower baseline TCR diversity. Significant TCR diversity gains by C4D1 occurred in CD4+ but not CD8+ cells. Nivolumab starters within 1 year of ASCT were excluded.

As for time point: cycle 4 day 1 (C4D1), after around six weeks of nivolumab. Every patient relapsed after autologous stem cell transplantation, and brentuximab vedotin exposure varied. Purification of CD4+ T cells from thawed PBMCs was achieved by magnetic negative selection. Sequenced by immunoSEQ multiplex PCR; TCRdb stores in-frame clones only, minus some. Of around 30,000 clones in the sample, more than 85% were seen once. This receptor was obtained from a human donor with classical Hodgkin lymphoma. The source material was CD4+ T cells from blood, sampled before the fourth cycle of nivolumab.

CDR3 loop: CASSSPPGLAGVKSYNEQFF. CDR3 nucleotides: TGCGCCAGCAGCTCCCCTCCGGGACTAGCGGGAGTAAAGTCCTACAATGAGCAGTTCTTC. This chain links TRBV5-1 with TRBJ2-1; 14 bases agree with TRBD2. CDR3 length equals 20 residues. J gave up 1 base and V 3 bases, and 12 bases lay outside the gene matches. Per the germline V gene, CDR1 is SGHRS and CDR2 is YFSETQ. Looking up the rest from reference TRBV5-1 and TRBJ2-1 gives the full variable domain: KAGVTQTPRYLIKTRGQQVTLSCSPISGHRSVSWYQQTPGQGLQFLFEYFSETQRNKGNFPGRFSGRQFSNSRSEMNVSTLELGDSALYLCASSSPPGLAGVKSYNEQFFGPGTRLTVL.